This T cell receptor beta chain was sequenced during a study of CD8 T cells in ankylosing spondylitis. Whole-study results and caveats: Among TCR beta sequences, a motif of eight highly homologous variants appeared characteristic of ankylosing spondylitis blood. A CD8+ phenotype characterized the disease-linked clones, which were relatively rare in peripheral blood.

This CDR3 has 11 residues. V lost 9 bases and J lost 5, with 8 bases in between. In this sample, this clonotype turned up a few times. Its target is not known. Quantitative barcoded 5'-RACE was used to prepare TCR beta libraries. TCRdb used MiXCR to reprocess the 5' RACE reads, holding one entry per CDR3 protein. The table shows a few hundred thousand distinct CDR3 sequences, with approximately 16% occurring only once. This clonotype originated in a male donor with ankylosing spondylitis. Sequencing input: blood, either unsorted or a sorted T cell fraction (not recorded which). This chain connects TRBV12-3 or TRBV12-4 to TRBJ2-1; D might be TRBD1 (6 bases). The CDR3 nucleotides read TGTGCCAGTGAGGGGGACAATGAGCAGTTCTTC. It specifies CASEGDNEQFF.